This T cell receptor beta chain came from a study of beta chain features in type 1 diabetes. All of the isolated RNA was reverse transcribed, so expressed TCRB transcripts were sequenced. Sequencing used immunoSEQ multiplex PCR; TCRdb keeps in-frame clones, though not all of them. The sample records hundreds of thousands of clones, about 32% being singletons. The specimen sequenced was naive CD4+ T cells from blood. The receptor was isolated from a man aged 18 to 30 in good health.

CDR3 in amino acids: CASINREGGYEQYF. In DNA, the CDR3 is TGTGCCAGCATCAACAGGGAGGGGGGCTACGAGCAGTACTTC. The chain uses TRBV28 and TRBJ2-7; a weak D match, TRBD2 (7 bases). CDR1 and CDR2 (germline): MDHEN, SYDVKM. This CDR3 spans 14 amino acids. Trimming took 7 bases from V and 3 from J, leaving 16 bases between them.